These 2 T cell receptor beta chains share one sample of origin, sequenced in a study of blood T cell repertoires in COVID-19. TCRdb keeps only in-frame clones here, not all; method: immunoSEQ multiplex PCR. Of some 62,000 clones in the sample, around 91% were seen once. Specimen: peripheral blood. The receptors come from a woman aged 60-75 years with COVID-19, enrolled during active disease.

In DNA, the CDR3 is TGTGCCAGCAGCGCTCGACAGGACCGATATGGCTACACCTTC. It yields the protein CASSARQDRYGYTF. This chain connects TRBV9 to TRBJ1-2, with D possibly matching TRBD1 (6 bases). From germline, CDR1 is SGDLS and CDR2 YYNGEE. The CDR3 sequence is 14 residues long. Trimming pared 3 bases from V and 5 bases from J, leaving 14 bases between.

The V gene is TRBV28, the J gene TRBJ1-2; D perhaps matches TRBD1 (5 bases). V lost 5 bases and J 1 base, leaving 14 bases between the germline ends. This CDR3 region has 15 residues. Germline V gene data show CDR1 as MDHEN and CDR2 as SYDVKM. The CDR3 here is CASSQGTGNNYGYTF. The CDR3 DNA follows: TGTGCCAGCAGTCAGGGAACAGGAAATAACTATGGCTACACCTTC.